The clone carrying this T cell receptor beta chain was seen at least ten times. This entry is derived from a study of Graves' ophthalmopathy and Graves' hyperthyroidism. Amplification from RNA transcripts yielded the TCR beta CDR3 regions. The first round was an RT-PCR with HTBI primers, and the second round was a multiplex PCR. TCRdb passed the multiplex PCR reads through MiXCR, listing each CDR3 protein once. The sample records almost 750,000 distinct CDR3 sequences, around 40% being singletons. The CDR3 runs to 12 residues. V shed 10 bases and J 4 bases; nucleotides not matched to a gene: 7. Per germline, CDR1 SEHNR and CDR2 FQNEAQ (reference sequence).

The sequenced sample consisted of peripheral blood. The receptor was isolated from an adult man with Graves' ophthalmopathy. The chain carries TRBV7-9 and TRBJ2-7; 7 bases match TRBD1. This chain's CDR3 is CATGQSAYEQYF. CDR3 DNA sequence: TGTGCCACGGGACAGTCCGCGTACGAGCAGTACTTC.